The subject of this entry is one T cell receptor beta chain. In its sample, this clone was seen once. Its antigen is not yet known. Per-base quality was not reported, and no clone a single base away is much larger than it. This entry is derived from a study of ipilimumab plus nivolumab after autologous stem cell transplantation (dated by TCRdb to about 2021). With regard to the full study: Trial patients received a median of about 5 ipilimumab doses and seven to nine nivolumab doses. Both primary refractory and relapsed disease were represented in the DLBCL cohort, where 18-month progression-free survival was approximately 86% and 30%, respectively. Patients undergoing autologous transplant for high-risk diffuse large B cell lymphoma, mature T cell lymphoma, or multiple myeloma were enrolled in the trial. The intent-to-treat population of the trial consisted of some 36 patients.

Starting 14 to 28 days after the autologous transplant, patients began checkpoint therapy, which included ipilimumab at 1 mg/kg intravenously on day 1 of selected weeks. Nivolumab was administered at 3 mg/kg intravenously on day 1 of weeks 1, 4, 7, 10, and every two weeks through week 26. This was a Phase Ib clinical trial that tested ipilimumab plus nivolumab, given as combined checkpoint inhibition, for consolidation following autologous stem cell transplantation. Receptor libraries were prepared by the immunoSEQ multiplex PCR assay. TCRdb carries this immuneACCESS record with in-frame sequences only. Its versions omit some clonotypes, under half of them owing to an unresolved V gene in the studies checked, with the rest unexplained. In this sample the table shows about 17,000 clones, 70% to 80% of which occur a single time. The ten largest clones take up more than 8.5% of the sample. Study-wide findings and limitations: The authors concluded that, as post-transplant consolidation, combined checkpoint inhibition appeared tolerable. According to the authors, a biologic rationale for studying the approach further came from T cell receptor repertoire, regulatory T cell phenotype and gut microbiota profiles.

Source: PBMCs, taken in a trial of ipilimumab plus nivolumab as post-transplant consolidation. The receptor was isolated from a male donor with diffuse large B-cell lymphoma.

DNA sequence: TGCGCCAGCAGCTTGGGCGCAGGAACCCAACACACCGGGGAGCTGTTTTTT. This codes for CASSLGAGTQHTGELFF. In this chain, TRBV5-1 is recombined with TRBJ2-2; no D gene is confidently identified. The germline ends are 15 bases apart after V is trimmed by 0 bases and J by 3 bases. The CDR3 spans 17 residues, from the cysteine through the phenylalanine. Left in the record is the CDR3 DNA by itself, 51 bases read in frame from the first base. The CDR1 and CDR2 encoded by the germline V gene are SGHRS and YFSETQ. Where the CDR3 stops, the reference TRBV5-1 and TRBJ2-2 genes take over; the full variable domain is KAGVTQTPRYLIKTRGQQVTLSCSPISGHRSVSWYQQTPGQGLQFLFEYFSETQRNKGNFPGRFSGRQFSNSRSEMNVSTLELGDSALYLCASSLGAGTQHTGELFFGEGSRLTVL.